This TCR beta chain stems from a study of T-cell memory formation after mild COVID-19. Study observations and caveats: Contracting clones from day 15 to 85 showed balanced CD4/CD8; later expanders favored CD4+. Contracting CD4+ clones were located mainly in CM and EM, and CD8+ clones in EMRA. In second-wave clones peaking day 37, SARS-CoV-2 specificity remained unconfirmed.

TCRdb fed the 5' RACE reads into MiXCR, producing one record per CDR3 protein. The sample consists of nearly 110,000 distinct CDR3 sequences, around 14% of them appearing once. The V gene's germline CDR1 is LGHNA and CDR2 YSLEER. The CDR3 is 15 residues long. The V segment lost 4 bases and the J segment 10 bases; nucleotides outside the gene matches: 10. A few counts support this clonotype. The antigen remains undetermined. The TCR was taken from a man aged 18-30 years who had mild COVID-19 (a few samples of this study predate the infection). Cell type and time point are not known. The sequencing sample was made of PBMCs or a T cell subset sorted from them (not recorded which). The chain uses TRBV4-3 and TRBJ2-1; TRBD2 agrees at 10 bases. The CDR3 reads CASSRESGGAGEQFF. The CDR3 DNA follows: TGCGCCAGCAGCCGTGAGAGCGGGGGGGCCGGGGAGCAGTTCTTC.